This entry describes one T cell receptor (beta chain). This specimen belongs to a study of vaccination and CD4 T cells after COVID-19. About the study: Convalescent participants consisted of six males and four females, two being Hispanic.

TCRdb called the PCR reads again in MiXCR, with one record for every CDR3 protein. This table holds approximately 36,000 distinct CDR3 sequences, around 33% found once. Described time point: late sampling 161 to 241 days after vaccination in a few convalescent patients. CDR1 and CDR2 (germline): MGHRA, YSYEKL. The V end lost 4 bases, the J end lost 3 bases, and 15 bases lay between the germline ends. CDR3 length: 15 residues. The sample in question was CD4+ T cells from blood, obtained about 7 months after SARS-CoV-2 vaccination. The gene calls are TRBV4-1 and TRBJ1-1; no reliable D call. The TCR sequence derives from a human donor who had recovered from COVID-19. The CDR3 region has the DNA TGCGCCAGCAGCCCCGATCGGGCCGACTACACTGAAGCTTTCTTT. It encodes CASSPDRADYTEAFF.